A selection of T cell receptor beta chains follows, all from one sample in a study of CD4 T cells in relation to SARS-CoV-2 and coronaviruses. Assay: immunoSEQ multiplex PCR; the TCRdb copy retains only in-frame clones and omits some. Of 20,000 to 25,000 clones listed, over 70% are singletons. No cognate antigen is known for these TCRs. Sequences were obtained from CD4+ T cells from PBMCs, cultured in vitro. Source of these receptors: a human donor in good health. The CDR3 runs from the conserved cysteine through the conserved F or W. A D gene is named only where the DNA matches it firmly. A clone size is listed for some rows: how often the clone was seen (once, few, many), or a class if it is expanded.

D gene	J gene	V gene	CDR3 length	clone size	CDR3 protein	CDR3 DNA
TRBD2	TRBJ2-1	TRBV4-1	15	.	CASSPGLAGGLGQFF	TGCGCCAGCAGCCCGGGACTAGCGGGAGGGTTGGGGCAGTTCTTC
.	TRBJ2-1	TRBV15	16	.	CATSRVAGTDYNEQFF	TGTGCCACCAGCAGAGTGGCGGGGACAGATTACAATGAGCAGTTCTTC
.	TRBJ2-3	TRBV20-1	14	.	CSASFPRSGDTQYF	TGCAGTGCTAGTTTCCCTAGATCGGGAGATACGCAGTATTTT
.	TRBJ2-1	TRBV2	13	.	CASGIGKNNEQFF	TGTGCCAGCGGGATAGGGAAGAACAATGAGCAGTTCTTC
.	TRBJ2-7	TRBV28	15	.	CASSSNDRNSYEQYF	TGTGCCAGCAGTTCCAACGACAGAAACTCCTACGAGCAGTACTTC
.	TRBJ1-2	TRBV12-3/TRBV12-4	13	.	CASSLAANYGYTF	TGTGCCAGCAGTTTAGCCGCTAACTATGGCTACACCTTC
.	TRBJ2-1	TRBV2	14	.	CASFRFGSYNEQFF	TGTGCCAGCTTTAGGTTTGGCTCCTACAATGAGCAGTTCTTC
.	TRBJ1-1	TRBV5-1	14	.	CASSLDRVLAEAFF	TGCGCCAGCAGCTTGGATCGGGTTTTGGCTGAAGCTTTCTTT
TRBD1	TRBJ2-3	TRBV10-3	16	few	CATKQGPGPGTDTQYF	TGTGCCACCAAACAGGGGCCCGGTCCGGGCACAGATACGCAGTATTTT
.	TRBJ1-2	TRBV5-5	14	.	CASSARVPQEGYTF	TGTGCCAGCTCGGCCAGGGTCCCCCAAGAAGGCTACACCTTC
.	TRBJ2-3	TRBV6-6	13	.	CASSYFLSDTQYF	TGTGCCAGCAGTTACTTTCTCTCGGATACGCAGTATTTT
TRBD1	TRBJ2-7	TRBV6-5	15	.	CASSKKPGQGSEQYF	TGTGCCAGCAGTAAAAAACCGGGACAGGGGTCCGAGCAGTACTTC
.	TRBJ2-3	TRBV29-1	16	once	CSARYTPNINTDTQYF	TGCAGCGCCCGTTACACCCCAAACATAAACACAGATACGCAGTATTTT
TRBD1	TRBJ1-3	TRBV5-1	16	.	CASSPATGDGGNTIYF	TGCGCCAGCAGCCCAGCCACAGGGGACGGCGGAAACACCATATATTTT
TRBD2	TRBJ2-5	TRBV6-5	14	.	CASSLGGSQETQYF	TGTGCCAGCAGCCTCGGGGGGTCCCAAGAGACCCAGTACTTC
.	TRBJ2-2	TRBV14	15	.	CASSSIGAGTGELFF	TGTGCCAGCAGTTCCATCGGGGCGGGCACCGGGGAGCTGTTTTTT
.	TRBJ1-1	TRBV28	11	once	CASSLNRKDFF	TGTGCCAGCAGTTTAAACAGGAAAGATTTCTTT
.	TRBJ2-2	TRBV21-1	15	.	CASSKVPGNTGELFF	TGTGCCAGCAGCAAAGTTCCCGGTAACACCGGGGAGCTGTTTTTT
.	TRBJ2-3	TRBV10-3	14	once	CAIRSLASTDTQYF	TGTGCCATCAGATCACTAGCTAGCACAGATACGCAGTATTTT
.	TRBJ2-1	TRBV18	14	.	CASSPDYSYNEQFF	TGTGCCAGCTCACCCGACTACTCCTACAATGAGCAGTTCTTC
TRBD2	TRBJ2-5	TRBV18	16	once	CASSSGTSAHQETQYF	TGTGCCAGCTCATCGGGGACTAGCGCACACCAAGAGACCCAGTACTTC
TRBD1	TRBJ2-2	TRBV7-9	17	.	CASRLSSTGGNTGELFF	TGTGCCAGCAGACTTAGTAGCACAGGGGGGAACACCGGGGAGCTGTTTTTT
.	TRBJ1-4	TRBV6-5	11	.	CASRGGGKLFF	TGTGCCAGCAGGGGCGGCGGAAAACTGTTTTTT
TRBD1	TRBJ1-2	TRBV19	14	.	CASSITRGQGGYTF	TGTGCCAGTAGTATAACCCGAGGACAGGGCGGCTACACCTTC
TRBD2	TRBJ2-1	TRBV6-4	16	.	CASSDETSGSYNEQFF	TGTGCCAGCAGTGACGAAACTAGCGGGAGTTACAATGAGCAGTTCTTC
.	TRBJ2-7	TRBV28	15	.	CASSPPGGQSYEQYF	TGTGCCAGCAGTCCACCGGGGGGACAGTCCTACGAGCAGTACTTC
.	TRBJ1-5	TRBV27	14	.	CASSPRDGQEPQHF	TGTGCCAGCAGTCCACGGGACGGCCAGGAGCCCCAGCATTTT
TRBD1	TRBJ1-2	TRBV14	14	.	CASSRPGQPYGYTF	TGTGCCAGCAGCCGCCCGGGACAGCCCTATGGCTACACCTTC
.	TRBJ2-5	TRBV15	14	.	CATSSGTGQETQYF	TGTGCCACCAGCAGTGGTACAGGTCAGGAGACCCAGTACTTC
TRBD2	TRBJ2-5	TRBV7-9	18	.	CASSPLRLAGDWGETQYF	TGTGCCAGCAGCCCCCTAAGACTAGCGGGAGATTGGGGAGAGACCCAGTACTTC
.	TRBJ2-7	TRBV24-1	14	.	CATSSGTGTYEQYF	TGTGCCACCAGCTCCGGGACGGGAACCTACGAGCAGTACTTC
TRBD2	TRBJ2-5	TRBV23-1	16	.	CASSLKVAGVKETQYF	TGCGCCAGCAGTCTCAAGGTAGCGGGGGTTAAAGAGACCCAGTACTTC
.	TRBJ1-1	TRBV2	15	.	CASNVGGRTNTEAFF	TGTGCCAGCAACGTCGGGGGACGGACGAACACTGAAGCTTTCTTT
TRBD1	TRBJ2-6	TRBV6-2/TRBV6-3	16	.	CASSGQGFDGANVLTF	TGTGCCAGCAGTGGACAGGGGTTTGACGGGGCCAACGTCCTGACTTTC
TRBD2	TRBJ2-7	TRBV3-1/TRBV3-2	16	.	CASSLSGLAAYYEQYF	TGTGCCAGCAGCCTCTCAGGACTAGCGGCCTACTACGAGCAGTACTTC
.	TRBJ1-6	TRBV25-1	14	.	CASSGSEYNSPLHF	TGTGCCAGCAGTGGCTCAGAATATAATTCACCCCTCCACTTT
.	TRBJ2-7	TRBV3-1/TRBV3-2	13	.	CASSQDSTYEQYF	TGTGCCAGCAGCCAAGACTCAACTTACGAGCAGTACTTC
.	TRBJ1-1	TRBV7-9	14	.	CASKMDLMNTEAFF	TGTGCCAGCAAGATGGACCTTATGAACACTGAAGCTTTCTTT
.	TRBJ2-1	TRBV2	12	.	CASSVDRNEQFF	TGTGCCAGCAGTGTTGACAGGAATGAGCAGTTCTTC
.	TRBJ1-6	TRBV5-1	15	.	CASSELRGLNSPLHF	TGCGCCAGCAGCGAGCTCCGGGGGTTAAATTCACCCCTCCACTTT
.	TRBJ2-7	TRBV27	13	few	CASSSPGPYEQYF	TGTGCCAGCAGTTCGCCTGGACCCTACGAGCAGTACTTC
TRBD1	TRBJ1-1	TRBV15	13	.	CATKVDRDTEAFF	TGTGCCACCAAAGTCGACAGGGATACTGAAGCTTTCTTT
.	TRBJ1-1	TRBV2	13	.	CASRTFGSYEAFF	TGTGCCAGCAGGACCTTCGGTAGTTATGAAGCTTTCTTT
.	TRBJ1-1	TRBV7-9	13	.	CASSRWQSAEAFF	TGTGCCAGCAGCCGCTGGCAGTCGGCTGAAGCTTTCTTT
.	TRBJ2-5	TRBV18	12	once	CASSPEGETQYF	TGTGCCAGCTCACCGGAGGGGGAGACCCAGTACTTC
TRBD1	TRBJ1-2	TRBV5-6	14	.	CASSQDRLNYGYTF	TGTGCCAGCAGCCAGGACAGGTTAAACTATGGCTACACCTTC
.	TRBJ2-7	TRBV10-3	13	once	CAISLSGRHEQYF	TGTGCCATCAGCTTAAGCGGAAGACACGAGCAGTACTTC
TRBD1	TRBJ1-5	TRBV19	17	.	CASGGQGGPYSNQPQHF	TGTGCCAGCGGGGGACAGGGGGGGCCATATAGCAATCAGCCCCAGCATTTT
TRBD2	TRBJ2-4	TRBV19	18	.	CASSRTWTSGGAKNIQYF	TGTGCCAGTAGTAGAACCTGGACTAGCGGGGGAGCCAAAAACATTCAGTACTTC
TRBD1	TRBJ1-1	TRBV7-9	16	once	CASSLPRQGMNTEAFF	TGTGCCAGCAGCTTACCTAGACAGGGAATGAACACTGAAGCTTTCTTT
.	TRBJ2-7	TRBV27	15	.	CASSMGFQGYDVQYF	TGTGCCAGCAGTATGGGCTTCCAAGGCTACGATGTGCAGTACTTC
.	TRBJ2-2	TRBV12-3/TRBV12-4	12	.	CATARLTGELFF	TGTGCCACCGCCCGTCTTACTGGGGAGCTGTTTTTT
.	TRBJ2-4	TRBV3-1/TRBV3-2	17	.	CASSPYGNPSVKNIQYF	TGTGCCAGCAGCCCCTATGGGAACCCCTCGGTCAAAAACATTCAGTACTTC
.	TRBJ1-2	TRBV6-5	13	.	CASSSTDNYGYTF	TGTGCCAGCAGTTCGACAGATAACTATGGCTACACCTTC
.	TRBJ1-2	TRBV6-5	13	few	CASSPTANYGYTF	TGTGCCAGCAGTCCGACAGCTAACTATGGCTACACCTTC
.	TRBJ1-2	TRBV6-2/TRBV6-3	16	.	CASSYEFGAHNYGYTF	TGTGCCAGCAGTTACGAGTTCGGGGCGCATAACTATGGCTACACCTTC